Presented here are 18 T cell receptor beta chains from one specimen sequenced in a study of cytomegalovirus exposure and HLA in healthy donors. 13 Jbeta primers and 60 Vbeta primers were used for the PCR. Repertoires were generated with immunoSEQ multiplex PCR, while TCRdb's copy carries only in-frame clones and drops some. The data contain 75,000 to 95,000 clones, 50% to 80% of them seen just once; the ten biggest clones take up 3.5% to 4.5%. The sequenced sample was PBMCs. All receptors come from a man aged 30-40 years in good health and CMV-seronegative.

The genes are TRBV4-3 and TRBJ1-2; the match to TRBD1 covers 7 bases. The CDR3 is 15 amino acids. The trim removed 4 bases at V and 0 bases at J, leaving 5 bases unmatched. The germline CDR1 and CDR2 sequences are LGHNA and YSLEER. In nucleotides, the CDR3 is TGCGCCAGCAGCCCATCCGGGACAGCTAACTATGGCTACACCTTC. Translation gives CASSPSGTANYGYTF.

The chain couples TRBV5-8 to TRBJ2-2, with 7 bases fitting TRBD2. V dropped 5 bases and J dropped 1; count of bases not matched to a gene: 5. Germline CDR1 SGHTS, CDR2 YDEGEE. The CDR3 spans 15 residues. The CDR3 sequence: CASSFRGVNTGELFF. Here the CDR3 DNA reads TGTGCCAGCAGTTTCCGGGGGGTGAACACCGGGGAGCTGTTTTTT.

The rearrangement uses TRBV6-1 and TRBJ1-2; 9 bases are shared with TRBD1. From germline, CDR1 is MNHNS and CDR2 SASEGT. V lost 6 bases and J lost 4; bases outside the gene matches: 3. This CDR3 region has 13 residues. The CDR3 bases are TGTGCCAGCAGCCTACAGGGGGCCTATGGCTACACCTTC. Protein: CASSLQGAYGYTF.

The rearrangement links TRBV9 to TRBJ2-2; D is perhaps TRBD1 (5 bases). Germline V CDR1 and CDR2: SGDLS, YYNGEE. V was trimmed by 4 bases and J by 0 bases, leaving 13 bases between them. CDR3 length: 16 amino acids. CDR3 amino acids: CASSSNQGTNTGELFF. The CDR3 DNA sequence: TGTGCCAGCAGCTCGAATCAGGGAACGAACACCGGGGAGCTGTTTTTT. Full variable domain (outside the CDR3, taken from reference TRBV9 and TRBJ2-2): DSGVTQTPKHLITATGQRVTLRCSPRSGDLSVYWYQQSLDQGLQFLIQYYNGEERAKGNILERFSAQQFPDLHSELNLSSLELGDSALYFCASSSNQGTNTGELFFGEGSRLTVL.

For the CDR3, the DNA is TGTGCCAGCCGGAGCTCCTATAATTCACCCCTCCACTTT. This encodes CASRSSYNSPLHF. The chain is built from TRBV6-5 and TRBJ1-6; D not resolved. Germline CDR1 and CDR2: MNHEY and SVGAGI. Trimming pared 8 bases from V and 0 bases from J, leaving 5 bases between. This CDR3 spans 13 amino acids.

This sequence joins TRBV30 and TRBJ2-5; 11 bases agree with TRBD2. CDR3 length equals 12 residues. The germline CDR1 and CDR2 sequences are GTSNPN and SVGIG (reference sequence). The V segment lost 5 bases and the J segment 4 bases; nucleotides outside the gene matches: 0. CDR3 coding DNA: TGTGCCTGGGGACTAGCGGGAGAGACCCAGTACTTC. Translation: CAWGLAGETQYF.

In this sample, this clone turned up a few times. The gene calls are TRBV4-3 and TRBJ1-2, with D unclear. Looked up from germline, CDR1 is LGHNA and CDR2 is YSLEER. The V and J ends lost 1 base and 2 bases respectively, with 8 bases between them. The CDR3 has 14 amino acids. This CDR3 is CASSQVSLNYGYTF. The CDR3 DNA reads TGCGCCAGCAGCCAAGTATCCTTAAACTATGGCTACACCTTC.

A single count supports this clone. This sequence joins TRBV11-3 and TRBJ2-3, with a tentative D call TRBD1 (6 bases). CDR1 and CDR2 (germline): SGHNT, YENEEA. Trimming took 1 base from V and 2 from J, leaving 10 bases between them. The CDR3 runs to 15 residues. DNA of the CDR3: TGTGCCAGCAGCTTAGGGACAGATATCACAGATACGCAGTATTTT. Amino acids: CASSLGTDITDTQYF. Full variable domain (outside the CDR3, taken from reference TRBV11-3 and TRBJ2-3): EAGVVQSPRYKIIEKKQPVAFWCNPISGHNTLYWYLQNLGQGPELLIRYENEEAVDDSQLPKDRFSAERLKGVDSTLKIQPAELGDSAVYLCASSLGTDITDTQYFGPGTRLTVL.

This chain joins TRBV11-2 and TRBJ2-7; 9 bases agree with TRBD1. J gave up 2 bases and V 6 bases, and 2 bases lay outside the gene matches. The CDR3 consists of 13 residues. CDR1 SGHAT and CDR2 FQNNGV come from the germline V gene. The CDR3 spells CASRGTGPYEQYF. For the CDR3, the DNA is TGTGCCAGCAGAGGGACAGGGCCCTACGAGCAGTACTTC.

This chain uses TRBV28 with TRBJ2-7; TRBD1 agrees at 9 bases. The CDR3 contains 16 residues. Germline CDR1 reads MDHEN; CDR2 reads SYDVKM. Germline trimming cut 2 bases from V and 5 bases from J; bases unmatched to any gene: 10. The CDR3 loop reads CASSLRSGTGSDEQYF. In DNA, the CDR3 is TGTGCCAGCAGTTTACGGTCCGGGACAGGGTCTGACGAGCAGTACTTC.

This rearrangement joins TRBV6-1 to TRBJ2-1; TRBD2 agrees at 7 bases. The V gene's germline CDR1 is MNHNS and CDR2 SASEGT. V lost 4 bases to trimming and J lost 11 bases; unmatched junction nucleotides: 5. This CDR3 has 12 amino acids. Here the CDR3 reads CASSATRGKQFF. CDR3 sequence (DNA): TGTGCCAGCAGTGCAACGCGGGGGAAGCAGTTCTTC.

This clone was seen only once. J is TRBJ1-3 and V is TRBV15; TRBD1 aligns across 8 bases. CDR3 length equals 16 residues. Trimming took 4 bases from V and 3 from J; bases not matched to a gene: 8. Germline CDR1 LNHNV, CDR2 YYDKDF (reference sequence). CDR3 DNA: TGTGCCACCAGCAACTACGGACAGGGTAGTGGAAACACCATATATTTT. It specifies CATSNYGQGSGNTIYF.

The rearrangement links TRBV7-8 to TRBJ2-7, with D possibly TRBD2 on 6 matching bases. Per germline, CDR1 SGHVS and CDR2 FQNEAQ. V lost 2 bases to trimming and J lost 3 bases, with 8 bases between them. The CDR3 is 13 amino acids. CDR3 protein: CASSLNSGYEQYF. The CDR3 DNA is TGTGCCAGCAGCTTAAATAGCGGCTACGAGCAGTACTTC. The variable domain in full, completed from reference TRBV7-8 and TRBJ2-7, reads GAGVSQSPRYKVAKRGQDVALRCDPISGHVSLFWYQQALGQGPEFLTYFQNEAQLDKSGLPSDRFFAERPEGSVSTLKIQRTQQEDSAVYLCASSLNSGYEQYFGPGTRLTVT.

The chain carries TRBV7-2 and TRBJ2-1; D gene uncertain. Germline V CDR1 and CDR2: SGHTA, FQGNSA. V was shortened by 4 bases and J by 3 bases, with 4 bases between the two germline ends. The CDR3 consists of 12 residues. The CDR3 loop is CASSYSYNEQFF. In DNA form, the CDR3 reads TGTGCCAGCAGCTACAGCTACAATGAGCAGTTCTTC.

This chain uses TRBV30 with TRBJ2-5; 7 nucleotides match TRBD1. The CDR3 is 17 residues long. Losses at the gene ends were 2 bases for V and 7 bases for J; bases not matched to a gene: 19. The germline V gene has CDR1 GTSNPN and CDR2 SVGIG (reference sequence). The CDR3 protein is CAWSFLSRDRPQGTQYF. CDR3 coding DNA: TGTGCCTGGAGTTTCCTCTCCCGGGACAGACCCCAGGGGACCCAGTACTTC.

V usage is TRBV28 and J usage is TRBJ2-7; 11 bases line up with TRBD2. Germline V gene sequence: CDR1 MDHEN, CDR2 SYDVKM. This CDR3 is 16 amino acids long. Unmatched junction bases numbered 10, after V lost 4 bases and J lost 5 bases. This CDR3 is CASSSPGLAEWDEQYF. CDR3 nucleotides: TGTGCCAGCAGTTCCCCGGGACTAGCGGAGTGGGACGAGCAGTACTTC.

This clone was observed a few times. V usage is TRBV28 and J usage is TRBJ2-3, with a weak D call TRBD1 (6 bases). The germline V gene encodes CDR1 MDHEN and CDR2 SYDVKM. The V gene lost 7 bases and the J gene lost 1 base, with 15 bases spanning the gap. There are 15 residues in the CDR3. The CDR3 DNA reads as TGTGCCAGCATCCTGATGGGGGCGGGCACAGATACGCAGTATTTT. This translates into CASILMGAGTDTQYF.

This clone was seen a few times. The rearrangement joins TRBV6-6 to TRBJ1-4; maybe TRBD1 (5 bases). From germline, CDR1 is MNHNY and CDR2 SVGAGI (reference sequence). This CDR3 spans 15 amino acids. Trimming took off 3 bases at V and 2 bases at J, with 10 bases between the two ends. This CDR3 is CASSYMGGTNEKLFF. The DNA for the CDR3 is TGTGCCAGCAGTTATATGGGGGGGACTAATGAAAAACTGTTTTTT.